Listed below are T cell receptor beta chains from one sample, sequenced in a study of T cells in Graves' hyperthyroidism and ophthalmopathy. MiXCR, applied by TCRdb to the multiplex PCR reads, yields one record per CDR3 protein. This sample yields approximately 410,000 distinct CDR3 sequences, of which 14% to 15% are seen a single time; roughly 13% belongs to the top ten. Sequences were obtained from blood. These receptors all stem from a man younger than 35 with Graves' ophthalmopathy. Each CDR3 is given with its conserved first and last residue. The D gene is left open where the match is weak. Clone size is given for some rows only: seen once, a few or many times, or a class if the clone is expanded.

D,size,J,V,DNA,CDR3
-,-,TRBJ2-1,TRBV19,TGTGCCAGTAGTATGCCGACGAGCTCCTACAATGAGCAGTTCTTC,CASSMPTSSYNEQFF
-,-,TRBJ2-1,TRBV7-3,TGTGCCAGCAGCTTTATGGGACAATCTAGTGGCAATGAGCAGTTCTTC,CASSFMGQSSGNEQFF
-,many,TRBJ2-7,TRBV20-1,TGCAGTGCTGACCTCCGGGACTCCCTAGGCTACGAGCAGTACTTC,CSADLRDSLGYEQYF
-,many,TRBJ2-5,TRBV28,TGTGCCAGCAGCCTAGACAGTCAAGAGACCCAGTACTTC,CASSLDSQETQYF
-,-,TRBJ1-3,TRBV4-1,TGCGCCAGCAGCCAGATCGGTCTGGACAATGAAGGCTCTGGAAACACCATATATTTT,CASSQIGLDNEGSGNTIYF
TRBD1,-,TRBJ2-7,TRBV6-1,TGTGCCAGCAGTAACCGGGACAGCCCCTACGAGCAGTACTTC,CASSNRDSPYEQYF
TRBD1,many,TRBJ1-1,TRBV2,TGTGCCAGCACGACAGGGGCCCGGGCAGGGGACACTGAAGCTTTCTTT,CASTTGARAGDTEAFF
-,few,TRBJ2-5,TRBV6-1,TGTGCCAGCAGTGTCCCGCGGGAGACCCAGTACTTC,CASSVPRETQYF
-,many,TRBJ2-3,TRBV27,TGTGCCAGCAGTCACGGGGTCTACCCCACAGATACGCAGTATTTT,CASSHGVYPTDTQYF
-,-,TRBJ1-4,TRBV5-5,TGTGCCAGCAGCTCGGGACCTGGAACTAATGAAAAACTGTTTTTT,CASSSGPGTNEKLFF
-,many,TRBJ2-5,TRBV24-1,TGTGCCACCAGTGATATCGTCCGGGACGGTCAGCAGACCCAGTACTTC,CATSDIVRDGQQTQYF
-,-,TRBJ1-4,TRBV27,TGTGCCAGCAGTACCCACAGCTCAGCTAATGAAAAACTGTTTTTT,CASSTHSSANEKLFF
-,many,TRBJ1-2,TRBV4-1,TGCGCCAGCAGCCAAGATGAGTGGGGAGGCGGCTACACCTTC,CASSQDEWGGGYTF
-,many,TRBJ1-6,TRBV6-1,TGTGCCAGCAGTCGAGGACGGGGTAGGATAATTTCACCCCTCCACTTT,CASSRGRGRIISPLHF
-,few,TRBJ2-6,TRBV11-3,TGTGCCAGCAGCTTAGATTACAGTCTCTCTGGGGCCAACGTCCTGACTTTC,CASSLDYSLSGANVLTF
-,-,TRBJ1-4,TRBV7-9,TGTGCCAGCAGCTTGGCGGGGGGCAGAACTGAAAAACTGTTTTTT,CASSLAGGRTEKLFF
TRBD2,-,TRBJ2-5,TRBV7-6,TGTGCCAGCAGCCCAACCGGGACTAGCGGGGCCCCGACCCAGTACTTC,CASSPTGTSGAPTQYF